The rows below give T cell receptor beta chains drawn from one sample of a study of cytomegalovirus exposure and HLA in healthy donors. Repertoires were generated with immunoSEQ multiplex PCR, while TCRdb's copy carries only in-frame clones and drops some. The sample comprises around 75,000 clones, about 78% of which are singletons, and roughly 3.5% rests with the top ten. Material for sequencing was PBMCs. The receptors come from a man between 18 and 29 years old in good health and CMV-seronegative. CDR3s include the opening cysteine and the closing phenylalanine or tryptophan. The order of the fields is D gene, V gene, clone size, J gene, CDR3 DNA, CDR3 protein. The D gene is left open where the match is weak. Size is stated for part of the rows, as once, few or many counts, or as a class when the clone is expanded.

>-|TRBV7-2|-|TRBJ1-3
TGTGCCAGCAGCTTTTACGGGAGCTCTGGAAACACCATATATTTT
CASSFYGSSGNTIYF
>TRBD2|TRBV9|-|TRBJ2-2
TGTGCCAGCAGCACCCCCGGGACTAGCGGGGGGGCCGTTGCCGGGGAGCTGTTTTTT
CASSTPGTSGGAVAGELFF
>TRBD1|TRBV6-1|-|TRBJ1-5
TGTGCCACCCGGTGGACAGGGAGTCAGCCCCAGCATTTT
CATRWTGSQPQHF
>TRBD1|TRBV11-2|-|TRBJ1-1
TGTGCCAGCAGCTCCAAGACAGGGGGCACTGAAGCTTTCTTT
CASSSKTGGTEAFF
>-|TRBV21-1|once|TRBJ1-4
TGTGCCAGCAGCAATTGGGGAGTGAGGGAAAAACTGTTTTTT
CASSNWGVREKLFF
>TRBD1|TRBV29-1|-|TRBJ2-7
TGCAGCGTTGCAGGGGGCCCGATCCCCTACGAGCAGTACTTC
CSVAGGPIPYEQYF
>-|TRBV12-2|-|TRBJ1-5
TGTGCAAGTCGCTTAGCCTCCGACGGAGATAGCAATCAGCCCCAGCATTTT
CASRLASDGDSNQPQHF
>-|TRBV7-9|-|TRBJ1-2
TGTGCCAGCAGCTCCGACAGTGCCCCGGCTAACTATGGCTACACCTTC
CASSSDSAPANYGYTF
>TRBD1|TRBV2|-|TRBJ1-2
TGTGCCAGCAGTGAAGCTTGGACAGGGGAGGACTATGGCTACACCTTC
CASSEAWTGEDYGYTF
>TRBD2|TRBV15|-|TRBJ2-7
TGTGCCACCAGCAGAGGGACTAGCGGGGGGGCGGGGTACGAGCAGTACTTC
CATSRGTSGGAGYEQYF